This T cell receptor beta chain was captured by sequencing in a study of tumor and adjacent non-tumor tissue in lung cancer (dated by TCRdb to 2017 to 2018). With regard to the full study: The cohort included more than 9 adenocarcinoma, 2 squamous cell carcinoma and 1 small cell lung cancer patients. Among the roughly 15 patients, ages ranged from about 30 to 85 years, roughly ten were men and 5 were women, and disease was TNM stage I to III. Sequencing produced about 130,000,000 productive TCRbeta reads in total, an average of about 4.17 million reads per sample. Using bulk TCRbeta repertoires from 15 lung cancer patients, the study set lung tumor tissue side by side with matched distant non-tumor lung tissue. TCRbeta CDR3 sequencing was performed on thirty paired specimens, with one tumor sample and one normal lung sample collected per patient.

There are 14 amino acids in the CDR3, from cysteine to phenylalanine inclusive. Solely the CDR3 DNA is kept, with 42 bases framed from the first base. Trimming at the junction amounts to 7 bases on V and 5 bases on J, and the germline ends lie 17 bases apart. CDR1 and CDR2, looked up from the germline V gene, are SGDLS and YYNGEE. Broader findings and caveats from the paper: Younger patients had significantly higher TCR diversity, and higher tumor TCR diversity was associated with shorter overall and disease-free survival. Significantly higher TCR diversity (inverse Simpson) was observed in tumor tissue than in normal lung tissue (roughly 470 vs 170, P = 0.0075, Mann-Whitney U test). Neither the sequencing platform nor unique molecular identifiers are named or mentioned anywhere in the methods. Only roughly 15 patients were in the cohort, and the authors stated that larger samples and more detailed clinical data are needed. The top 100 clones made up a significantly larger cumulative share of the repertoire in normal lung than in tumor tissue. Peripheral blood was not sequenced, so blood TCRbeta repertoires in these lung cancer patients were not examined.

Bulk unsorted tissue served as the source for RNA extraction, and RNA quality was assessed using a NanoDrop ND-1000 and an Agilent 2100. The normal lung samples consisted of distant non-tumor tissue collected more than 3 cm from the tumor edge. Donors were newly diagnosed lung cancer patients admitted for thoracic surgery in China between August and November 2014, without prior chemotherapy. The study excluded patients who had received radiotherapy or chemotherapy before or who had another cancer at the same time. Surgical tissue pieces of about 1-2.2 cm3 were preserved in RNAlater solution and were kept at -80 degrees C until use. The library was generated by multiplex PCR. The instrument given in TCRdb is Illumina HiSeq 2500. TCRbeta libraries were constructed through three rounds of nested PCR with primers (Table S4) according to protocols modified from ARM-PCR. Before sequencing, PCR products in the 200-500 bp range were cut out of the gel and cleaned up using the QIAquick gel extraction kit. The original pipeline was this. Trimmomatic was used to clean the reads, FLASH merged the cleaned reads into complete CDR3 sequences, and MiTCR assigned the sequences to V(D)J germline segments. VDJtools was used to compute clonal diversity as the inverse Simpson's index. In-frame sequences without a premature stop codon were defined as productive reads. TCRdb reworked the public reads: Q25 trimming with fastp, MiXCR clone assembly, productive beta chains retained. Rows are unified per CDR3 protein, each entry keeping the most common DNA and genes. The V and J calls follow TCRdb's processing rather than the paper's. This sample is represented by about 98,000 distinct CDR3 sequences; approximately 80% of them were singletons. The top ten clones comprise roughly 29% of the sample.

In regard to this clonotype: No antigen is known for it. The record has no base qualities; no much larger clone is one base away.

Specimen: distant non-tumor lung tissue. The origin of this receptor is a man in his sixties with small cell lung cancer. The sequence joins TRBV9 to TRBJ2-3, and perhaps TRBD1 as D gene, on 5 matching bases. The CDR3 in this case is CASDQGVGVDTQYF. The DNA sequence follows: TGTGCCAGCGACCAAGGGGTCGGAGTAGATACGCAGTATTTT.